This TCR beta chain originates from a study of T cells after yellow fever vaccination. On the study more broadly: Libraries from low-cell-number fractions were prepared with the SMART-Seq v4 Ultra Low Input RNA kit.

Germline CDR1 and CDR2: MNHEY and SVGAGI. V lost 3 bases to trimming and J lost 1 base; unmatched junction nucleotides: 3. The CDR3 length is 15 residues. One entry per CDR3 protein, called by TCRdb with MiXCR from the 5' RACE reads. The table lists around 50,000 distinct CDR3 sequences, about 7.9% of them singletons, with around 28% in the top ten. This clonotype was seen at least ten times. This chain connects TRBV6-5 to TRBJ2-1; 7 bases are shared with TRBD2. The sequences come from CD8+ T cells sorted from PBMCs, collected more than 14 days after the first yellow fever vaccination. The TCR sequence derives from a man aged 18-30 years who received the YFV17D yellow fever vaccine. This CDR3 reads CASSYGGGSYNEQFF. CDR3 DNA sequence: TGTGCCAGCAGTTATGGGGGGGGGTCCTACAATGAGCAGTTCTTC.